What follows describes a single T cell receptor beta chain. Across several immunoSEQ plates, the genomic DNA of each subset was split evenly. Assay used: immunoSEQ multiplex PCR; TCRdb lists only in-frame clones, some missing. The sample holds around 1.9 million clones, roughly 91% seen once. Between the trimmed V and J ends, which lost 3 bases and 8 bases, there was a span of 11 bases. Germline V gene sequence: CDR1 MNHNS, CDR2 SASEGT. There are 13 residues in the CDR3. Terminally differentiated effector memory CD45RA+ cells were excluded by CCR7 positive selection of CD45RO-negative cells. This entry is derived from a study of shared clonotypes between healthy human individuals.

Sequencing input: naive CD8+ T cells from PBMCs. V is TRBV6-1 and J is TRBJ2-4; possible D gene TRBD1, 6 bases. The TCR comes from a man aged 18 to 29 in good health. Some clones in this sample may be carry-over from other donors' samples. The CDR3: CASSEVGADIQYF. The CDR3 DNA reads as TGTGCCAGCAGTGAGGTGGGGGCTGACATTCAGTACTTC.